This passage covers 17 T cell receptor beta chains from one sample sequenced in a study of T-cell reconstitution after alpha-beta-depleted transplantation in children. Unique molecular identifiers featured in how the TCRbeta library was prepared. TCRdb re-called the PCR reads through MiXCR, storing one row per CDR3 protein. Among about 50,000 distinct CDR3 sequences listed, over 4.5% were seen once. Sequencing was performed on PBMCs, mostly from graft donor cells, taken 60 days after TCRalphabeta/CD19-depleted stem cell transplant. The receptors here all came from a female patient aged 2-15 years who had a stem cell transplant for aplastic anemia, so the T cells may come from the graft donor.

This clonotype was counted ten times or more. The chain joins TRBV5-1 to TRBJ1-5, with a tentative D call TRBD1 (6 bases). Germline V CDR1 and CDR2: SGHRS, YFSETQ. The ends were cut back, 1 base at V and 4 bases at J, with 12 bases in the middle. The CDR3 totals 15 residues. The CDR3 sequence is CASSLLSGDNQPQHF. In nucleotides, the CDR3 is TGCGCCAGCAGCTTGCTGTCAGGGGATAATCAGCCCCAGCATTTT.

To note about this clonotype: Since a much larger clone is just one base distant, this may be a read error. The V call is TRBV24-1, the J call TRBJ2-1; 11 bases align to TRBD1. This CDR3 has 16 residues. Germline CDR1 KGHDR, CDR2 SFDVKD. CDR3 residues: CATSNLGTGGRNEQFF. Here the CDR3 DNA reads TGTGCCACCAGTAATTTAGGGACAGGGGGTAGGAATGAGCAGTTCTTC.

The sample holds many counts of this clonotype. The V and J genes are TRBV28 and TRBJ1-2; 9 positions agree with TRBD1. V trimming: 5 bases; J trimming: 6 bases; junction bases outside the gene matches: 10. There are 15 residues in the CDR3. The V gene's germline CDR1 is MDHEN and CDR2 SYDVKM. The CDR3 protein is CASSGWDREYNGYTF. As DNA, the CDR3 is TGTGCCAGCAGTGGTTGGGACAGGGAGTATAATGGCTACACCTTC.

The chain combines TRBV20-1 with TRBJ1-2; weak D call: TRBD1 (6 bases). Germline loops: CDR1 DFQATT, CDR2 SNEGSKA (reference sequence). There are 13 residues in the CDR3. V lost 0 bases to trimming and J lost 5 bases, with 10 bases between them. The CDR3 protein is CSARDRGGYGYTF. In DNA, the CDR3 is TGCAGTGCTAGAGACAGGGGTGGATATGGCTACACCTTC.

This clonotype has ten or more counts. The chain recombines TRBV5-6 with TRBJ2-3; D gene unclear. The V gene's germline CDR1 is SGHDT and CDR2 YYEEEE. The CDR3 runs to 13 residues. The germline V and J ends were trimmed by 0 bases and 4 bases, with 6 bases remaining between them. The CDR3 spells CASSLASADTQYF. The CDR3 DNA reads TGTGCCAGCAGCTTGGCGTCAGCAGATACGCAGTATTTT.

This clonotype was counted many times. Written as DNA, the CDR3 is TGCGCCAGCAGCCAGTCTAGCGGGAGCACAGATACGCAGTATTTT. Residues: CASSQSSGSTDTQYF. The chain has TRBV5-1 and TRBJ2-3; 8 nucleotides line up with TRBD2. CDR1 is SGHRS, CDR2 YFSETQ, per germline. The CDR3 has 15 amino acids. Trimming took 4 bases from V and 0 from J; bases not matched to a gene: 4.

This clonotype occurred a few times. The J gene is TRBJ2-7, the V gene TRBV28, with D unclear. CDR3 length: 12 residues. The germline V gene has CDR1 MDHEN and CDR2 SYDVKM. Trimming removed 2 bases from V and 6 bases from J, with 8 bases in between. CDR3 amino acids: CASSLTGFEQYF. CDR3 coding DNA: TGTGCCAGCAGTTTAACTGGATTCGAGCAGTACTTC.

This clonotype has at least ten counts. The V and J genes are TRBV20-1 and TRBJ2-7, with 9 nucleotides matching TRBD2. Trimming cost V 7 bases and J 0 bases; bases outside gene matches: 4. This CDR3 region has 13 residues. CDR1 and CDR2 from the germline V gene are DFQATT and SNEGSKA (reference sequence). The CDR3 bases are TGCAGTGGCCATAGCGGGAGCTCCTACGAGCAGTACTTC. Translation gives CSGHSGSSYEQYF.

This clonotype appeared many times. The chain uses TRBV15 and TRBJ2-1; no definite D call. CDR3 size: 12 residues. V was pared by 1 base and J by 7 bases, with 5 bases between. The germline V gene has CDR1 LNHNV and CDR2 YYDKDF (reference sequence). The CDR3 spells CATSRVVNEQFF. The CDR3 DNA reads TGTGCCACCAGCAGAGTAGTGAATGAGCAGTTCTTC.

At least ten counts were recorded for this clonotype. The V and J genes are TRBV20-1 and TRBJ2-7; 10 bases line up with TRBD2. The CDR3 loop spans 16 amino acids. Germline loops: CDR1 DFQATT, CDR2 SNEGSKA (reference sequence). V was pared by 2 bases and J by 2 bases, with 9 bases of the junction left unmatched. The CDR3 sequence: CSARLFEAGGPYEQYF. CDR3 nucleotides: TGCAGTGCTAGACTGTTCGAAGCGGGGGGGCCCTACGAGCAGTACTTC.

This clonotype was seen ten or more times. The chain joins TRBV20-1 to TRBJ2-7; a weak D match, TRBD1 (7 bases). Germline lookup yields CDR1 DFQATT and CDR2 SNEGSKA (reference sequence). The CDR3 consists of 11 residues. The CDR3 coding sequence is TGCAGCTTCAGGGGGGACTACGAGCAGTACTTC. It yields the protein CSFRGDYEQYF.

This clonotype was seen ten or more times. V and J are TRBV7-2 and TRBJ2-7; D is perhaps TRBD2 (7 bases). Per the germline V gene, CDR1 is SGHTA and CDR2 is FQGNSA. Between the trimmed V and J ends, which lost 1 base and 2 bases, there was a span of 15 bases. The CDR3 length is 16 residues. Here the CDR3 DNA reads TGTGCCAGCAGCTTAGAGGGGGGGAGAGGACCCTACGAGCAGTACTTC. Translation: CASSLEGGRGPYEQYF.

The table lists this clonotype with many counts. The chain recombines TRBV19 with TRBJ1-5; D is possibly TRBD1 (5 bases). Germline V gives CDR1 LNHDA, CDR2 SQIVND (reference sequence). This CDR3 is 13 amino acids long. V was shortened by 10 bases and J by 3 bases, with 13 bases between the two germline ends. CDR3 sequence reads: CATDTGFNQPQHF. Written as DNA, the CDR3 is TGTGCCACCGACACAGGTTTCAATCAGCCCCAGCATTTT.

This clonotype was counted ten times or more. The chain links TRBV7-9 to TRBJ2-7, with D possibly matching TRBD1 (6 bases). In germline, CDR1 is SEHNR, CDR2 FQNEAQ (reference sequence). The germline V and J ends were trimmed by 5 bases and 0 bases, with 11 bases remaining between them. This CDR3 is 14 amino acids long. In DNA, the CDR3 is TGTGCCAGCAGCCCCGACAGGTTCTCCTACGAGCAGTACTTC. This codes for CASSPDRFSYEQYF.

The sample holds many counts of this clonotype. This rearrangement joins TRBV5-1 to TRBJ2-1; 10 bases map to TRBD2. The CDR3 covers 16 residues. Losses at the gene ends were 4 bases for V and 1 base for J; bases not matched to a gene: 5. From germline, CDR1 is SGHRS and CDR2 YFSETQ. The CDR3 sequence is CASSPSGGKSYNEQFF. The CDR3, as DNA: TGCGCCAGCAGCCCTAGCGGGGGAAAATCCTACAATGAGCAGTTCTTC.

CDR3 in amino acids: CASSPVTGEVTEAFF. For the CDR3, the DNA is TGCGCCAGCAGCCCCGTGACAGGTGAAGTTACTGAAGCTTTCTTT. The V gene is TRBV5-1, the J gene TRBJ1-1; D might be TRBD1 (6 bases). The V end was cut by 4 bases, the J end by 5 bases, with 18 bases between. The CDR3 runs 15 residues. CDR1 SGHRS and CDR2 YFSETQ come from the germline V gene.

This clonotype has just a few counts. This rearrangement joins TRBV5-1 to TRBJ2-7, with D possibly called TRBD1 or TRBD2 (6 bases each). CDR1 and CDR2 from the germline V gene are SGHRS and YFSETQ. The V gene lost 7 bases and the J gene lost 5 bases, with 13 bases spanning the gap. CDR3 size: 12 residues. CDR3: CASPEGGNEQYV. The CDR3 coding sequence is TGCGCCAGCCCGGAGGGGGGTAACGAGCAGTACGTC.